The subject of this entry is one TCR beta chain. What it recognizes is unknown. The CDR3 runs 15 residues. The germline gives CDR1 SGHRS, CDR2 YFSETQ. V gave up 4 bases and J gave up 5 bases; unmatched junction bases: 6. The data were taken from a study of T cells after yellow fever vaccination. Via MiXCR, TCRdb re-called the 5' RACE reads, giving one row per CDR3 protein. The sample has approximately 90,000 distinct CDR3 sequences; under 7% are singletons. Study-wide results and limits: Subsequent to the booster, the majority of primary-vaccination clones reappeared (roughly 96% CD4, 88% CD8). Abundant contaminating clonotypes from the bulk population could appear in FACS-sorted repertoires.

The chain uses TRBV5-1 and TRBJ2-5; 12 nucleotides align to TRBD2. This TCR was recovered from a man between 18 and 35 years old who received the YFV17D yellow fever vaccine. The starting material was CD8+ T cells sorted from PBMCs, obtained 10 days after the yellow fever booster vaccination. The CDR3 nucleotides read TGCGCCAGCAGCATACTAGCGGGGGGCATGGAGACCCAGTACTTC. Protein product: CASSILAGGMETQYF.